This passage covers 18 T cell receptor beta chains from one sample sequenced in a study of T cell repertoires in cytomegalovirus infection. TCRdb called the reads again in MiXCR, with one record for every CDR3 protein. The data hold roughly 280,000 distinct CDR3 sequences, with 9.1% observed a single time. Sequenced sample: PBMCs. The origin of the receptors is a human donor in good health (CMV status not recorded). Some clones in this sample may be carry-over from other donors' samples.

This clonotype was detected many times. The J gene is TRBJ2-2, the V gene TRBV7-2, with 13 bases aligning to TRBD2. The CDR3 has 15 amino acids. The trim removed 4 bases at V and 8 bases at J, leaving 4 bases unmatched. Germline CDR1 is SGHTA and CDR2 is FQGNSA. Written as DNA, the CDR3 is TGTGCCAGCAGCTCCCGGACTAGCGGGAGAGGGGAGCTGTTTTTT. Translation gives CASSSRTSGRGELFF.

The chain is built from TRBV7-4 and TRBJ2-1; 8 bases match TRBD2. The CDR3 contains 19 residues. Trimming cost V 5 bases and J 7 bases; bases outside gene matches: 22. Per the germline V gene, CDR1 is SGHVT and CDR2 is SQSDAQ. CDR3 DNA sequence: TGTGCCAGCAGCCCCCCCTTACTGGTTACCGGGACTAGAGGAAATGAGCAGTTCTTC. The encoded protein is CASSPPLLVTGTRGNEQFF.

V usage is TRBV2 and J usage is TRBJ2-7; 7 nucleotides line up with TRBD1. The length of the CDR3 is 13 residues. V trimming: 3 bases; J trimming: 3 bases; junction bases outside the gene matches: 2. The germline gives CDR1 SNHLY, CDR2 FYNNEI. In DNA form, the CDR3 reads TGTGCCAGCAGTGAGACAGGGTTCTACGAGCAGTACTTC. Translated, it gives CASSETGFYEQYF.

This clonotype was seen at least ten times. The genes are TRBV7-2 and TRBJ1-2; D call uncertain. The CDR3 has 14 residues. Germline lookup yields CDR1 SGHTA and CDR2 FQGNSA. With 5 bases removed from V and 2 bases from J, the gap between germline ends came to 12 bases. CDR3 coding DNA: TGTGCCAGCAGCCCCTGGACCGACAACTATGGCTACACCTTC. This gives the protein CASSPWTDNYGYTF. Full variable domain (outside the CDR3, taken from reference TRBV7-2 and TRBJ1-2): GAGVSQSPSNKVTEKGKDVELRCDPISGHTALYWYRQSLGQGLEFLIYFQGNSAPDKSGLPSDRFSAERTGGSVSTLTIQRTQQEDSAVYLCASSPWTDNYGYTFGSGTRLTVV.

The table lists this clonotype with many counts. The rearrangement links TRBV7-2 to TRBJ2-5, with TRBD2 identical over 14 bases. Unmatched junction bases numbered 7, after V lost 2 bases and J lost 5 bases. This CDR3 is built from 17 residues. Germline V gene lookup returns CDR1 SGHTA and CDR2 FQGNSA. For the CDR3, the DNA is TGTGCCAGCAGCTTATCGACTAGCGGGAGGGGGGTGGAGACCCAGTACTTC. Protein product: CASSLSTSGRGVETQYF.

The chain uses TRBV6-2 or TRBV6-3 and TRBJ1-4; D uncertain. The V gene's germline CDR1 is MNHEY and CDR2 SVGEGT. The V end lost 2 bases, the J end lost 0 bases, and 16 bases lay between the germline ends. This CDR3 contains 18 residues. The CDR3 DNA sequence: TGTGCCAGCAGTTACGGTCTGAGGCGGATTACAACTAATGAAAAACTGTTTTTT. It is translated as CASSYGLRRITTNEKLFF.

This clonotype occurred many times. This chain uses TRBV7-9 with TRBJ1-1, with 7 bases that match TRBD1. Germline values: CDR1 SEHNR, CDR2 FQNEAQ (reference sequence). Unmatched junction bases numbered 14, after V lost 5 bases and J lost 5 bases. The CDR3 covers 16 residues. CDR3 coding DNA: TGTGCCAGCAGCCCTATCACAGGGGCGGGGACTACTGAAGCTTTCTTT. Its translation: CASSPITGAGTTEAFF.

This clonotype was picked up many times. The chain uses TRBV7-6 and TRBJ2-7, with D perhaps matching TRBD1 or TRBD2 (5 bases each). V was pared by 2 bases and J by 6 bases, with 14 bases between. Germline lookup yields CDR1 SGHVS and CDR2 FNYEAQ. This CDR3 is built from 14 residues. This chain's CDR3 is CASSLTGPSGEQYF. CDR3 coding DNA: TGTGCCAGCAGCTTAACGGGACCCTCGGGCGAGCAGTACTTC.

This clonotype was seen many times. This rearrangement joins TRBV27 to TRBJ1-2, with TRBD1 matching 9 bases. Germline CDR1 reads MNHEY; CDR2 reads SMNVEV (reference sequence). V lost 2 bases and J lost 1; bases outside the gene matches: 8. The CDR3 loop spans 17 amino acids. The chain's CDR3 is CASSLKWDRDFNYGYTF. The CDR3 DNA sequence: TGTGCCAGCAGTTTAAAGTGGGACAGGGACTTTAACTATGGCTACACCTTC.

The CDR3 protein is CASSLRGNEAFF. The CDR3 DNA reads as TGTGCCAGCAGCTTACGGGGGAATGAAGCTTTCTTT. The chain joins TRBV5-6 to TRBJ1-1; D possibly corresponds to TRBD1 (5 bases). CDR1 is SGHDT and CDR2 is YYEEEE in the germline V gene. The CDR3 loop spans 12 amino acids. Trimming left V 2 bases short and J 7 bases short, with 9 bases between.

This clonotype has ten or more counts. The J gene is TRBJ2-1, the V gene TRBV27; 10 nucleotides agree with TRBD1. The CDR3 has 18 residues. V gave up 4 bases and J gave up 0 bases; unmatched junction bases: 9. Per germline, CDR1 MNHEY and CDR2 SMNVEV (reference sequence). CDR3 DNA sequence: TGTGCCAGCAGTTCCGGGACAGGGGTCCTAAGCTCCTACAATGAGCAGTTCTTC. Translation gives CASSSGTGVLSSYNEQFF.

This clonotype came up many times. This rearrangement joins TRBV7-2 to TRBJ1-2; 9 bases fit TRBD1. Looked up from germline, CDR1 is SGHTA and CDR2 is FQGNSA. The CDR3 covers 15 residues. V lost 6 bases, J lost 3 bases, and 8 bases stayed unmatched. The CDR3 region is CASSQQGQGYYGYTF. DNA for the CDR3: TGTGCCAGCAGTCAGCAGGGACAGGGATACTATGGCTACACCTTC. Using reference TRBV7-2 and TRBJ1-2 for the parts outside the CDR3, the full variable domain is GAGVSQSPSNKVTEKGKDVELRCDPISGHTALYWYRQSLGQGLEFLIYFQGNSAPDKSGLPSDRFSAERTGGSVSTLTIQRTQQEDSAVYLCASSQQGQGYYGYTFGSGTRLTVV.

This clonotype occurred many times. The V and J genes are TRBV7-2 and TRBJ2-1, with TRBD2 matching over 16 bases. The CDR3 extends over 16 amino acids. CDR1 is SGHTA, CDR2 FQGNSA, per germline. The V segment lost 3 bases and the J segment 9 bases; nucleotides outside the gene matches: 5. In nucleotides, the CDR3 is TGTGCCAGCAGCTTCGGGACTAGCGGGGGGGCAGGTGAGCAGTTCTTC. This sequence encodes CASSFGTSGGAGEQFF. Full variable domain (rest looked up from reference TRBV7-2 and TRBJ2-1): GAGVSQSPSNKVTEKGKDVELRCDPISGHTALYWYRQSLGQGLEFLIYFQGNSAPDKSGLPSDRFSAERTGGSVSTLTIQRTQQEDSAVYLCASSFGTSGGAGEQFFGPGTRLTVL.

The chain joins TRBV4-3 to TRBJ2-1, with 9 positions matching TRBD2. The V segment lost 0 bases and the J segment 0 bases; nucleotides outside the gene matches: 3. CDR1 LGHNA and CDR2 YSLEER come from the germline V gene. CDR3 length equals 17 residues. The chain's CDR3 is CASSQDVAGDSYNEQFF. The CDR3 DNA follows: TGCGCCAGCAGCCAAGACGTAGCGGGGGACTCCTACAATGAGCAGTTCTTC.

This clonotype was recorded a few times. V is TRBV5-1 and J is TRBJ2-1; 10 bases match TRBD2. J was trimmed by 1 base and V by 5 bases; bases with no gene match: 3. This CDR3 has 15 residues. Germline loops: CDR1 SGHRS, CDR2 YFSETQ. The chain's CDR3 is CASRWTSGSYNEQFF. The CDR3 coding sequence is TGCGCCAGCAGATGGACTAGCGGATCCTACAATGAGCAGTTCTTC.

A few counts support this clonotype. V gene TRBV10-1 combines with J gene TRBJ1-5; possible D gene TRBD1, 5 bases. CDR1 is WNHNN and CDR2 is SYGVQD in the germline V gene (reference sequence). V was trimmed by 6 bases and J by 2 bases, leaving 14 bases between them. This CDR3 contains 15 residues. The CDR3 DNA follows: TGCGCCAGCAGCACATACATGGGGGGCAATCAGCCCCAGCATTTT. Its translation: CASSTYMGGNQPQHF.

V gene TRBV10-2 combines with J gene TRBJ2-5; TRBD2 matches 10 bases. The CDR3 has 16 residues. Germline V CDR1 and CDR2: WSHSY, SAAADI. Germline trimming cut 6 bases from V and 5 bases from J; bases unmatched to any gene: 12. CDR3 in amino acids: CASRGPSGGPGETQYF. CDR3 coding DNA: TGCGCCAGCAGAGGGCCTAGCGGGGGCCCCGGGGAGACCCAGTACTTC.

The table lists this clonotype with many counts. This chain joins TRBV12-3 or TRBV12-4 and TRBJ1-2; 11 positions agree with TRBD1. The CDR3 length is 14 residues. J was trimmed by 8 bases and V by 6 bases; bases with no gene match: 8. CDR3 protein: CASSAGTGGRGYTF. The CDR3 bases are TGTGCCAGCAGCGCCGGGACAGGGGGACGAGGCTACACCTTC.